Shown below are 14 T cell receptor beta chains from a single sample sequenced in a study of lymphopenia after photon versus proton radiotherapy. The assay was immunoSEQ multiplex PCR, and TCRdb's table has in-frame clones only and misses some. The sample includes about 25,000 clones, 80% to 90% of them seen just once. The sample here was peripheral blood, taken from a patient treated with photon-based radiotherapy. The receptors were gathered from a man in his forties or fifties with gastric cancer.

V and J are TRBV19 and TRBJ1-5, with TRBD1 identical over 12 bases. Looked up from germline, CDR1 is LNHDA and CDR2 is SQIVND (reference sequence). The CDR3 length is 16 residues. The J segment lost 7 bases and the V segment lost 3 bases, leaving 7 bases of the junction unmatched. The CDR3: CASSIGGQGARQPQHF. The CDR3 region has the DNA TGTGCCAGTAGTATTGGGGGACAGGGGGCGCGGCAGCCCCAGCATTTT.

V usage is TRBV4-1 and J usage is TRBJ2-7; possibly TRBD1 for D (6 bases). The CDR3 covers 13 residues. Germline loops: CDR1 MGHRA, CDR2 YSYEKL. V lost 4 bases and J 2 bases, leaving 9 bases between the germline ends. The chain's CDR3 is CASSPGQTYEQYF. Written as DNA, the CDR3 is TGCGCCAGCAGCCCCGGACAGACCTACGAGCAGTACTTC.

V is TRBV11-2 and J is TRBJ1-6, with TRBD1 matching over 8 bases. Trimming removed 6 bases from V and 10 bases from J; junction bases left unmatched: 8. Germline-derived CDR1 and CDR2 are SGHAT and FQNNGV. The CDR3 spans 14 residues. CDR3 residues: CASSQDRGGSPLHF. CDR3 nucleotide sequence: TGTGCCAGCAGTCAAGACAGGGGAGGATCACCCCTCCACTTT.

The rearrangement joins TRBV23-1 to TRBJ2-7; D not resolved. TRBV23-1 is an ORF, with its function uncertain. CDR3 length: 15 residues. Trimming took 7 bases from V and 0 from J, leaving 16 bases between them. CDR3 sequence (DNA): TGCGCCAGCACCGATCGGGCACTTAGCTCCTACGAGCAGTACGTC. This gives the protein CASTDRALSSYEQYV.

The chain uses TRBV19 and TRBJ2-3; D possibly uses TRBD1 or TRBD2 (7 bases each). The V gene lost 7 bases and the J gene lost 4 bases, with 27 bases spanning the gap. The CDR3 covers 18 residues. Germline V lookup: CDR1 LNHDA, CDR2 SQIVND (reference sequence). CDR3 coding DNA: TGTGCCAGTACCCTGGGGGGAGGGGGCCCATTGATCGCAGATACGCAGTATTTT. Translation gives CASTLGGGGPLIADTQYF.

The rearrangement uses TRBV5-4 and TRBJ2-2; 8 bases line up with TRBD1. The V gene end was trimmed by 3 bases and the J gene end by 7 bases; junction bases not matched to a gene: 5. In germline, CDR1 is SGHNT, CDR2 YYREEE (reference sequence). The CDR3 length is 14 residues. The CDR3 reads CASSSGQGFGELFF. The CDR3 nucleotides read TGTGCCAGCAGCTCCGGACAGGGATTCGGGGAGCTGTTTTTT.

This chain joins TRBV7-3 and TRBJ1-1; D is undetermined. Per the germline V gene, CDR1 is SGHTA and CDR2 is FQGTGA. The CDR3 extends over 14 amino acids. The ends were cut back, 2 bases at V and 5 bases at J, with 12 bases in the middle. The CDR3 DNA follows: TGTGCCAGCAGCTTAGAGAGGCCGGGGACTGAAGCTTTCTTT. Translating it yields CASSLERPGTEAFF.

This clone was picked up one time. The chain recombines TRBV7-9 with TRBJ2-4, with D possibly being TRBD1 (6 bases). Trimming shortened V by 4 bases and J by 8 bases, and 12 bases separated the two germline ends. The length of the CDR3 is 13 residues. Germline CDR1 is SEHNR and CDR2 is FQNEAQ (reference sequence). The CDR3 DNA is TGTGCCAGCAGCTCCAGGGGAGAGGACATTCAGTACTTC. Its translation: CASSSRGEDIQYF.

This clone is a singleton in its sample. This chain uses TRBV9 with TRBJ2-6; 12 positions match TRBD1. V shed 3 bases, J shed 16 bases, and the junction held 14 bases outside the gene matches. The CDR3 runs to 16 residues. CDR1 and CDR2 (germline): SGDLS, YYNGEE. The CDR3 sequence is CASSAYYRDRGLLLTF. The CDR3 region has the DNA TGTGCCAGCAGCGCCTACTACCGGGACAGGGGGCTTCTTCTGACTTTC.

V is TRBV6-5 and J is TRBJ1-2; maybe TRBD1 (6 bases). Between the trimmed V and J ends, which lost 6 bases and 4 bases, there was a span of 15 bases. Germline V gene sequence: CDR1 MNHEY, CDR2 SVGAGI. The CDR3 is made up of 14 amino acids. The DNA of the CDR3 is TGTGCCAGCAGCCCGACAGGCACACTCTATGGCTACACCTTC. Translating gives CASSPTGTLYGYTF.

In its sample, this clone ranks as medium-sized. CDR3 bases: TGTGCCAGCAGCAAAGACAGGGTGAGAGAAAAACTGTTTTTT. It encodes CASSKDRVREKLFF. J is TRBJ1-4 and V is TRBV27; the match to TRBD1 covers 7 bases. This CDR3 spans 14 amino acids. Germline-derived CDR1 and CDR2 are MNHEY and SMNVEV (reference sequence). The V segment lost 6 bases and the J segment 8 bases; nucleotides outside the gene matches: 9.

The chain couples TRBV11-2 to TRBJ2-5; D perhaps matches TRBD2 (5 bases). Germline CDR1 is SGHAT and CDR2 is FQNNGV. V gave up 0 bases and J gave up 7 bases, with 15 bases separating them. The CDR3 spans 15 residues. CDR3 coding DNA: TGTGCCAGCAGCTTAGAAAGACCGGACTGGGGGACCCAGTACTTC. It yields the protein CASSLERPDWGTQYF.

The rearrangement uses TRBV2 and TRBJ1-1, with 8 bases that match TRBD1. The length of the CDR3 is 15 residues. Germline lookup yields CDR1 SNHLY and CDR2 FYNNEI. V dropped 2 bases and J dropped 4; count of bases not matched to a gene: 6. The CDR3 bases are TGTGCCAGCAGTGAACAGGGGGCTGAGGGCACTGAAGCTTTCTTT. Its protein is CASSEQGAEGTEAFF.

The table lists this clone with a few counts. The genes are TRBV5-5 and TRBJ1-6; TRBD1 aligns across 7 bases. The CDR3 has 15 amino acids. Germline V CDR1 and CDR2: SGHKS, YYEKEE (reference sequence). With V trimmed by 0 bases and J by 5 bases, 2 bases remained unmatched. CDR3 region: CASSLDRGNNSPLHF. The CDR3 DNA sequence: TGTGCCAGCAGCTTGGACAGGGGCAATAATTCACCCCTCCACTTT.